This TCR beta chain comes out of a study of blood T cells in healthy people across ages. The authors ran a second PCR of 7 to 11 cycles using a sample-barcoded 5' primer and a J-beta primer mix. Each CDR3 protein gets one entry after TCRdb re-called the 5' RACE reads with MiXCR. The table shows just under 550,000 distinct CDR3 sequences, with 24% occurring only once. CDR3 size: 14 residues. Germline V CDR1 and CDR2: SGHTA, FQGNSA. This same sample was also part of a study on T cells of mothers and their children.

The sequenced sample was blood. V usage is TRBV7-2 and J usage is TRBJ2-5; D is possibly TRBD2 (5 bases). Matching the DNA end better, TRBJ2-1 makes the J call doubtful. This TCR was sampled from a boy aged 5-17 years in good health. The CDR3 bases are TGTGCCAGCAGCTTAGAGGACTTGGCCGGTGAGCAGTTCTTC. This translates into CASSLEDLAGEQFF.